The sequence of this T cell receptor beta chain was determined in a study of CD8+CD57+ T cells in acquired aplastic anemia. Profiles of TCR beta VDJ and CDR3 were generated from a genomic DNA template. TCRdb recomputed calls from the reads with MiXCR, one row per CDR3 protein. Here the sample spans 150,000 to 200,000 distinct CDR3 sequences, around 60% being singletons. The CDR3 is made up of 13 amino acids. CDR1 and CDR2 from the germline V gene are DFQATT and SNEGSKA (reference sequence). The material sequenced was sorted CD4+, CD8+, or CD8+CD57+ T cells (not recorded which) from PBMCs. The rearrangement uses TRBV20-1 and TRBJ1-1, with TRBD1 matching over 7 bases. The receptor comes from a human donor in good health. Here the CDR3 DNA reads TGCAGGAGCAAGACAGGGATGAACACTGAAGCTTTCTTT. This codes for CRSKTGMNTEAFF.